The source of this T cell receptor beta chain is a study of blood T cell repertoires in COVID-19. Study details: Collection of acute and convalescent COVID-19 samples took place in the United States, Italy and Spain.

This clone appeared a few times. The protocol was immunoSEQ multiplex PCR, while the TCRdb copy is restricted to in-frame clones and leaves out a portion. The data contain roughly 78,000 clones, around nine tenths of them singletons. The sequencing sample was made of peripheral blood. The clonotype comes from a man aged 60 to 75 with acute or convalescent COVID-19.

As DNA, the CDR3 is TGTGCCAGTAGTACCTTGGGACTAGCGGGGAGGGCTGGGGCCAACGTCCTGACTTTC. Protein: CASSTLGLAGRAGANVLTF. The chain carries TRBV19 and TRBJ2-6; 13 bases are a match to TRBD2. This CDR3 is built from 19 residues. Germline CDR1 is LNHDA and CDR2 is SQIVND (reference sequence). V dropped 4 bases and J dropped 2; count of bases not matched to a gene: 8.